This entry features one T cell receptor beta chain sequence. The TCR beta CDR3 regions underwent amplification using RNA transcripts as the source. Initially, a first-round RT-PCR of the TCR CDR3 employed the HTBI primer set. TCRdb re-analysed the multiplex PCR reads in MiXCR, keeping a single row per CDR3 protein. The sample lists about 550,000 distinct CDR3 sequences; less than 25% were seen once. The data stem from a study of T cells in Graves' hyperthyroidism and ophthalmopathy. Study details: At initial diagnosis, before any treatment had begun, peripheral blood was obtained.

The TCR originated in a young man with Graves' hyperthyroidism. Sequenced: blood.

The CDR3, as DNA: TGTGCCAGCAGCCAAGATCCCCTAGGGGGGACCCAGTACTTC. This translates into CASSQDPLGGTQYF. The V call is TRBV3-1, the J call TRBJ2-5, with a possible D match to TRBD1 (6 bases). The ends were cut back, 0 bases at V and 7 bases at J, with 12 bases in the middle. CDR1 LGHDT and CDR2 YNNKEL come from the germline V gene (reference sequence). The CDR3 extends over 14 amino acids.